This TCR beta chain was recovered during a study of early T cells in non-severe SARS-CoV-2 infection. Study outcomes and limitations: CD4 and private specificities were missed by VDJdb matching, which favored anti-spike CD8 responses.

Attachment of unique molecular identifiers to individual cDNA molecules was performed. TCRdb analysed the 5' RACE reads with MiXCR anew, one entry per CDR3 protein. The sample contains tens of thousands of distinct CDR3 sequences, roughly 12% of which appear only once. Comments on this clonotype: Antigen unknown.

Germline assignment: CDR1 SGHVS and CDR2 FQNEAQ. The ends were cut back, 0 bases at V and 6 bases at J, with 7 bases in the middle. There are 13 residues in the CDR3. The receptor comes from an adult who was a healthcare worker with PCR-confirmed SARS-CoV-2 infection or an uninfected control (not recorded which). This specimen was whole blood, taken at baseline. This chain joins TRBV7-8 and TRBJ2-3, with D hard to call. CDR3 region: CASSLAARDTQYF. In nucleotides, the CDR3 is TGTGCCAGCAGCTTAGCGGCGAGGGATACGCAGTATTTT.